Presented here are 8 T cell receptor beta chains from one specimen sequenced in a study of blood T cell repertoires in COVID-19. This table comes from immunoSEQ multiplex PCR, and its TCRdb copy is limited to in-frame clones, with some not included. The sample holds some 42,000 clones; roughly 84% are singletons and the top ten take 13%. Material: peripheral blood. The receptors shown here come from a woman aged 70-85 years in a cohort sampled during active COVID-19.

The chain uses TRBV19 and TRBJ1-3, with unresolved D. The CDR3 spans 13 residues. Germline CDR1 LNHDA, CDR2 SQIVND (reference sequence). Trimming removed 8 bases from V and 7 bases from J, with 15 bases in between. As DNA, the CDR3 is TGTGCCAGTGGCCTCATGACGGGGAACACCATATATTTT. It translates to CASGLMTGNTIYF.

This clone is medium-sized by share. This chain links TRBV30 with TRBJ2-1, with 9 positions matching TRBD2. Germline V gene data show CDR1 as GTSNPN and CDR2 as SVGIG (reference sequence). The V segment lost 1 base and the J segment 9 bases; nucleotides outside the gene matches: 7. The CDR3 sequence is 14 residues long. Here the CDR3 DNA reads TGTGCCTGGAGTGGGTATAGCGGGAGTGGTGAGCAGTTCTTC. This gives the protein CAWSGYSGSGEQFF.

Written as DNA, the CDR3 is TGTGCCAGTAGTATCCGGACAGGGTATGGCTACACCTTC. Translating it yields CASSIRTGYGYTF. V usage is TRBV19 and J usage is TRBJ1-2; 8 bases map to TRBD1. The V segment lost 3 bases and the J segment 5 bases; nucleotides outside the gene matches: 2. The CDR3 totals 13 residues. Looked up from germline, CDR1 is LNHDA and CDR2 is SQIVND (reference sequence).

This chain joins TRBV19 and TRBJ2-7, with 8 bases that match TRBD1. The germline gives CDR1 LNHDA, CDR2 SQIVND (reference sequence). CDR3 size: 18 residues. The ends lost 0 bases at V and 4 bases at J; junction bases unmatched: 14. CDR3 protein: CASSIDTGHRTGPYEQYF. As DNA, the CDR3 is TGTGCCAGTAGTATAGATACGGGACACCGGACAGGGCCGTACGAGCAGTACTTC.

This chain joins TRBV6-5 and TRBJ2-5, with D possibly matching TRBD2 (7 bases). Trimming pared 7 bases from V and 1 base from J, leaving 16 bases between. Germline V CDR1 and CDR2: MNHEY, SVGAGI. CDR3 length: 15 amino acids. In DNA, the CDR3 is TGTGCCAGCACTCTACGCGGGGGCGGCCAAGAGACCCAGTACTTC. As protein: CASTLRGGGQETQYF.

The rearrangement uses TRBV11-3 and TRBJ2-3; TRBD1 aligns across 8 bases. Germline loops: CDR1 SGHNT, CDR2 YENEEA. After removal of 4 bases from V and 0 bases from J, the junction contained 0 bases not matched to a gene. The CDR3 extends over 14 amino acids. The CDR3 region is CASSWTGSTDTQYF. CDR3 DNA sequence: TGTGCCAGCAGCTGGACAGGGAGCACAGATACGCAGTATTTT.

V usage is TRBV2 and J usage is TRBJ2-3, with 7 positions matching TRBD1. CDR3 length: 15 residues. Germline CDR1 SNHLY, CDR2 FYNNEI. J was trimmed by 1 base and V by 5 bases; bases with no gene match: 6. The CDR3 DNA reads as TGTGCCAGCAGTTTCCGACAGGGCGGCACAGATACGCAGTATTTT. Protein product: CASSFRQGGTDTQYF. Filled out from reference TRBV2 and TRBJ2-3, the complete variable domain reads EPEVTQTPSHQVTQMGQEVILRCVPISNHLYFYWYRQILGQKVEFLVSFYNNEISEKSEIFDDQFSVERPDGSNFTLKIRSTKLEDSAMYFCASSFRQGGTDTQYFGPGTRLTVL.

The CDR3, as DNA: TGCGCCAGCAGTAGCGGAACTAGCGTTTACAATGAGCAGTTCTTC. Protein: CASSSGTSVYNEQFF. The chain recombines TRBV10-1 with TRBJ2-1; TRBD2 matches 7 bases. V shed 5 bases and J 4 bases; nucleotides not matched to a gene: 8. The CDR3 is 15 residues long. Germline V gene lookup returns CDR1 WNHNN and CDR2 SYGVQD (reference sequence).